Sequencing of this TCR beta chain was carried out in a study of T-cell memory formation after mild COVID-19. Study-wide findings and caveats: Some SARS-CoV-2-responding clones were already detected in memory before infection. Later expanders leaned CD4+, whereas clones that contracted between day 15 and 85 were balanced CD4/CD8. Shrinking CD4+ clones were chiefly CM and EM; CD8+ ones were chiefly EMRA.

TCR alpha and TCR beta cDNA libraries with sample barcodes and UMIs came from 5'RACE using constant-segment primers. TCRdb independently ran MiXCR on the 5' RACE reads; one entry per CDR3 protein. The sample records hundreds of thousands of distinct CDR3 sequences, about a sixth being singletons. Germline values: CDR1 DFQATT, CDR2 SNEGSKA (reference sequence). The CDR3 has 11 amino acids. V was cut by 7 bases and J by 2 bases, with 8 bases left in between. Regarding this clonotype: Its target is not known.

The TCR sequence derives from a man aged 18 to 29 who had mild COVID-19 (a few samples of this study predate the infection). Cell type and time point are not known. What was sequenced was PBMCs or a T cell subset sorted from them (not recorded which). The chain is built from TRBV20-1 and TRBJ1-2; the D is unclear. The CDR3 DNA follows: TGCAGTGGGAAGGCGAACTATGGCTACACCTTC. Amino acids: CSGKANYGYTF.